This T cell receptor (beta chain) originates from a study of blood T cell repertoires in COVID-19. On the study more broadly: Nucleic acid was either cDNA or gDNA, and it came from T cells, B-cell-depleted T cells, or PBMCs.

Participant-given clinical history determined each cohort assignment. Sequenced by immunoSEQ multiplex PCR; TCRdb stores in-frame clones only, minus some. The table has 200,000 to 250,000 clones, approximately 90% seen once. V lost 1 base and J lost 6, with 21 bases in between. CDR3 length: 17 amino acids. Germline V gives CDR1 SGHTA, CDR2 FQGNSA. The source is a woman aged 30 to 39 who had recovered from COVID-19. The specimen sequenced was PBMCs or T cells enriched from blood (not recorded which). V is TRBV7-2 and J is TRBJ1-2; D remains unclear. The CDR3 bases are TGTGCCAGCAGCTTAGAAACGGTGCGGGGAATTGAGGATGGCTACACCTTC. This encodes CASSLETVRGIEDGYTF.